A single sample is the source of the 27 T cell receptor beta chains below, sequenced in a study of CD8+ T cells in alopecia areata. In each case, RNA was isolated and then reverse transcribed into cDNA as the sequencing template. Produced via immunoSEQ multiplex PCR; TCRdb's table is partial and in-frame only. The sample has about 250,000 clones; 67% are singletons. The sample consisted of CD4+ T cells sorted from blood, taken at week 0. Receptors originate from a human donor with alopecia areata.

The chain uses TRBV30 and TRBJ2-3, with D hard to call. CDR3 size: 15 residues. V was trimmed by 0 bases and J by 0 bases, leaving 10 bases between them. In germline, CDR1 is GTSNPN, CDR2 SVGIG (reference sequence). The CDR3 DNA follows: TGTGCCTGGAGTGTGTCACGGGTTAGCACAGATACGCAGTATTTT. This encodes CAWSVSRVSTDTQYF.

The V gene is TRBV30, the J gene TRBJ1-6; unclear D gene. Germline V gene sequence: CDR1 GTSNPN, CDR2 SVGIG (reference sequence). The CDR3 runs 17 residues. Trimming left V 2 bases short and J 0 bases short, with 14 bases between. CDR3 protein: CAWSRMVLSSYNSPLHF. CDR3 DNA sequence: TGTGCCTGGAGTCGGATGGTGTTAAGCTCCTATAATTCACCCCTCCACTTT.

This clone has just one count. The chain links TRBV29-1 to TRBJ2-4; 8 positions agree with TRBD1. Trimming removed 7 bases from V and 12 bases from J; junction bases left unmatched: 8. CDR3 length equals 11 residues. CDR1 is SQVTM and CDR2 is ANQGSEA in the germline V gene. DNA of the CDR3: TGCAGCGCTGACAGGGGTGAGGATCAGTACTTC. It encodes CSADRGEDQYF.

This clone came up a few times. At one end, the junction sequence differs from germline, possibly due to a read error. The chain is built from TRBV7-2 and TRBJ2-5, with D maybe TRBD1 (5 bases). The germline CDR1 and CDR2 sequences are SGHTA and FQGNSA. The CDR3 has 15 amino acids. The CDR3 bases are TGCGCCAGCAGCCAAGAATCTGGCAGGGAAGGGACCCAGTACTTC. The encoded protein is CASSQESGREGTQYF.

A few counts support this clone. The chain links TRBV7-9 to TRBJ2-7, with a weak D call TRBD1 (6 bases). The germline gives CDR1 SEHNR, CDR2 FQNEAQ (reference sequence). This CDR3 spans 14 amino acids. Deletions cut 5 bases from V and 0 bases from J, with 11 bases between. CDR3 in DNA: TGTGCCAGCAGCGCTACAGGGAGCTCCTACGAGCAGTACTTC. This translates into CASSATGSSYEQYF.

This chain uses TRBV20-1 with TRBJ2-3; D perhaps matches TRBD2 (6 bases). This CDR3 is 11 amino acids long. V lost 6 bases, J lost 6 bases, and 10 bases lay in between. CDR1 DFQATT and CDR2 SNEGSKA come from the germline V gene (reference sequence). The CDR3 DNA follows: TGCAGTGCGGCCCGGGGGGATACGCAGTATTTT. Protein: CSAARGDTQYF.

This rearrangement joins TRBV30 to TRBJ1-1, with D hard to call. In germline, CDR1 is GTSNPN, CDR2 SVGIG (reference sequence). The CDR3 runs 12 residues. V was clipped by 4 bases and J by 5 bases, with 11 bases between them. CDR3 residues: CAWNPIGTEAFF. CDR3 coding DNA: TGTGCCTGGAATCCCATAGGAACTGAAGCTTTCTTT. The entire variable domain, with the rest obtained from reference TRBV30 and TRBJ1-1, is as follows: SQTIHQWPATLVQPVGSPLSLECTVEGTSNPNLYWYRQAAGRGLQLLFYSVGIGQISSEVPQNLSASRPQDRQFILSSKKLLLSDSGFYLCAWNPIGTEAFFGQGTRLTVV.

The chain joins TRBV6-5 to TRBJ2-3, with 8 nucleotides matching TRBD2. CDR1 and CDR2 from the germline V gene are MNHEY and SVGAGI. J lost 7 bases, V lost 6 bases, and 9 bases had no gene match. The CDR3 spans 14 residues. DNA for the CDR3: TGTGCCAGCAGAACGGGACTAGGGGCACATACGCAGTATTTT. It yields the protein CASRTGLGAHTQYF.

In its sample, this clone was seen once. The chain combines TRBV30 with TRBJ1-6, with D possibly TRBD1 on 5 matching bases. Germline loops: CDR1 GTSNPN, CDR2 SVGIG (reference sequence). The CDR3 runs to 15 residues. V lost 0 bases and J lost 8, with 14 bases in between. CDR3 sequence: CAWSVLQGGYSPLHF. The CDR3, as DNA: TGTGCCTGGAGTGTACTCCAGGGCGGTTATTCACCCCTCCACTTT. Drawing the rest from reference TRBV30 and TRBJ1-6, the complete variable domain is SQTIHQWPATLVQPVGSPLSLECTVEGTSNPNLYWYRQAAGRGLQLLFYSVGIGQISSEVPQNLSASRPQDRQFILSSKKLLLSDSGFYLCAWSVLQGGYSPLHFGNGTRLTVT.

The rearrangement links TRBV29-1 to TRBJ1-1; a possible D gene is TRBD1 (6 bases). CDR1 SQVTM and CDR2 ANQGSEA come from the germline V gene. The ends were cut back, 4 bases at V and 7 bases at J, with 13 bases in the middle. The CDR3 is 12 amino acids. The chain's CDR3 is CSVGKGVGEAFF. CDR3 in DNA: TGCAGCGTTGGCAAGGGGGTGGGTGAAGCTTTCTTT.

This clone was counted once. One end of the junction fails to match germline, which may point to a read error. This chain links TRBV29-1 with TRBJ2-3; D uncertain. CDR3 length equals 12 residues. Looked up from germline, CDR1 is SQVTM and CDR2 is ANQGSEA. CDR3 sequence: CSVQDGTDTQYF. As DNA, the CDR3 is TGCAGCGTTCAAGACGGGACAGATACGCAGTATTTT.

The chain employs TRBV7-2 and TRBJ2-7, with 10 nucleotides matching TRBD2. The CDR3 consists of 14 residues. Germline V gives CDR1 SGHTA, CDR2 FQGNSA. The trim removed 6 bases at V and 3 bases at J, leaving 5 bases unmatched. The CDR3 nucleotides are TGTGCCAGCAGGGCTAGCGGGGGTAGCTACGAGCAGTACTTC. It codes for CASRASGGSYEQYF. Using reference TRBV7-2 and TRBJ2-7 for the parts outside the CDR3, the full variable domain is GAGVSQSPSNKVTEKGKDVELRCDPISGHTALYWYRQSLGQGLEFLIYFQGNSAPDKSGLPSDRFSAERTGGSVSTLTIQRTQQEDSAVYLCASRASGGSYEQYFGPGTRLTVT.

V gene TRBV7-9 combines with J gene TRBJ2-1; no firm D call. In germline, CDR1 is SEHNR, CDR2 FQNEAQ (reference sequence). The CDR3 consists of 15 residues. V was clipped by 1 base and J by 0 bases, with 7 bases between them. The CDR3 DNA reads TGTGCCAGCAGCTTAGATGGTTTCTCCTACAATGAGCAGTTCTTC. Translating it yields CASSLDGFSYNEQFF.

V is TRBV30 and J is TRBJ2-1, with D tentatively TRBD1 or TRBD2 (5 bases each). CDR1 is GTSNPN and CDR2 is SVGIG in the germline V gene (reference sequence). This CDR3 comprises 14 residues. The V end was cut by 2 bases, the J end by 8 bases, with 16 bases between. The CDR3 spells CAWSLGARQDEQFF. In DNA form, the CDR3 reads TGTGCCTGGAGTCTCGGGGCCCGCCAAGATGAGCAGTTCTTC.

This clone has a handful of counts. The chain links TRBV30 to TRBJ1-4, with D unclear. V was clipped by 3 bases and J by 8 bases, with 10 bases between them. There are 12 residues in the CDR3. Germline-derived CDR1 and CDR2 are GTSNPN and SVGIG (reference sequence). CDR3 protein: CAWRGVSEKLFF. As DNA, the CDR3 is TGTGCCTGGAGGGGAGTGAGCGAAAAACTGTTTTTT. The entire variable domain, with the rest obtained from reference TRBV30 and TRBJ1-4, is as follows: SQTIHQWPATLVQPVGSPLSLECTVEGTSNPNLYWYRQAAGRGLQLLFYSVGIGQISSEVPQNLSASRPQDRQFILSSKKLLLSDSGFYLCAWRGVSEKLFFGSGTQLSVL.

In this sample, this clone turned up a few times. The rearrangement uses TRBV7-9 and TRBJ2-4; 8 bases are a match to TRBD2. V dropped 1 base and J dropped 3; count of bases not matched to a gene: 5. The CDR3 is 16 amino acids. The germline CDR1 and CDR2 sequences are SEHNR and FQNEAQ (reference sequence). The CDR3, as DNA: TGTGCCAGCAGCTTAGTGCCTCGGGAGGGCAAAAACATTCAGTACTTC. Residues: CASSLVPREGKNIQYF.

J is TRBJ2-7 and V is TRBV7-9; no reliable D call. Germline V gene sequence: CDR1 SEHNR, CDR2 FQNEAQ (reference sequence). Between the trimmed V and J ends, which lost 5 bases and 5 bases, there was a span of 7 bases. This CDR3 spans 11 amino acids. CDR3 coding DNA: TGTGCCAGCAGCCATGTGAACGAGCAGTACTTC. Translating it yields CASSHVNEQYF.

CDR3: CASSRGGVNTEAFF. CDR3 in DNA: TGTGCCAGCAGCCGAGGGGGGGTTAACACTGAAGCTTTCTTT. The rearrangement uses TRBV4-2 and TRBJ1-1; the D gene is possibly TRBD1 (6 bases). Germline loops: CDR1 LGHNA, CDR2 YNFKEQ. V lost 4 bases to trimming and J lost 2 bases, with 11 bases between them. There are 14 residues in the CDR3.

This clone was counted between two and nine times. V usage is TRBV11-2 and J usage is TRBJ2-2; no firm D call. CDR1 and CDR2 (germline): SGHAT, FQNNGV. The germline V and J ends were trimmed by 6 bases and 5 bases, with 7 bases remaining between them. The CDR3 has 12 amino acids. The CDR3 loop is CASRPVTGELFF. CDR3 DNA sequence: TGTGCCAGCAGACCCGTGACCGGGGAGCTGTTTTTT.

The chain recombines TRBV4-2 with TRBJ2-1; D perhaps matches TRBD1 (6 bases). Trimming took off 1 base at V and 0 bases at J, with 7 bases between the two ends. The CDR3 is 15 amino acids. Germline V gives CDR1 LGHNA, CDR2 YNFKEQ. The CDR3 nucleotides are TGTGCCAGCAGCCAAGGGGACATCTCCTACAATGAGCAGTTCTTC. Translating it yields CASSQGDISYNEQFF.

The CDR3 bases are TGTGCCAGCACTTCTGAAAAACTGTTTTTT. Its protein product is CASTSEKLFF. V usage is TRBV2 and J usage is TRBJ1-4; D uncertain. The germline V and J ends were trimmed by 7 bases and 7 bases, with 4 bases remaining between them. Germline CDR1 SNHLY, CDR2 FYNNEI. The CDR3 runs 10 residues.

A few counts support this clone. The chain joins TRBV6-5 to TRBJ2-5; D is ambiguous. V lost 1 base and J 5 bases, leaving 8 bases between the germline ends. CDR1 and CDR2 (germline): MNHEY, SVGAGI. This CDR3 contains 13 residues. CDR3 nucleotides: TGTGCCAGCAGTTACTGGGAAGAGGAGACCCAGTACTTC. Its protein is CASSYWEEETQYF.

V is TRBV9 and J is TRBJ2-2, with D unresolved. The CDR3 spans 12 residues. Germline V gene sequence: CDR1 SGDLS, CDR2 YYNGEE. Trimming removed 5 bases from V and 6 bases from J, with 8 bases in between. CDR3 sequence (DNA): TGTGCCAGCAGGAACACCGCCGGGGAGCTGTTTTTT. This encodes CASRNTAGELFF.

This rearrangement joins TRBV29-1 to TRBJ1-4; possible D gene TRBD1, 5 bases. The CDR3 runs to 12 residues. The ends were cut back, 5 bases at V and 7 bases at J, with 11 bases in the middle. Germline CDR1 is SQVTM and CDR2 is ANQGSEA. The CDR3 is CSVLAGSEKLFF. CDR3 bases: TGCAGCGTTTTGGCAGGGAGTGAAAAACTGTTTTTT.

This clone was found a few times. The J gene is TRBJ1-4, the V gene TRBV29-1; no clear D. CDR1 is SQVTM and CDR2 is ANQGSEA in the germline V gene. The CDR3 runs 13 residues. V lost 6 bases and J lost 8, with 16 bases in between. CDR3 in DNA: TGCAGCGTCGCGAGAGGAGTTGAGGAAAAACTGTTTTTT. Translation gives CSVARGVEEKLFF.

V and J are TRBV6-1 and TRBJ1-1, with unresolved D. Germline CDR1 is MNHNS and CDR2 is SASEGT. Trimming took 2 bases from V and 10 from J, leaving 11 bases between them. CDR3 length: 12 residues. The CDR3 DNA sequence: TGTGCCAGCAGTGAATCCGGGGTGAGAGCTTTCTTT. Translation gives CASSESGVRAFF.

This clone was seen more than once but under ten times. The chain recombines TRBV5-1 with TRBJ1-6; D call uncertain. The germline V and J ends were trimmed by 7 bases and 6 bases, with 8 bases remaining between them. The length of the CDR3 is 12 residues. CDR1 is SGHRS and CDR2 is YFSETQ in the germline V gene. Written as DNA, the CDR3 is TGCGCCAGCGGCCGGGGTAATTCACCCCTCCACTTT. Translating it yields CASGRGNSPLHF.